One and the same sample provided the 12 T cell receptor beta chains below, sequenced in a study of T cells in Graves' hyperthyroidism and ophthalmopathy. The source material, RNA transcripts, was used to amplify TCR beta CDR3 regions. In the first-round RT-PCR of the TCR CDR3, the HTBI primer set was used. One entry per CDR3 protein results from TCRdb running MiXCR on the multiplex PCR reads. In the table there are approximately 430,000 distinct CDR3 sequences, 15% to 19% of which are singletons. Input material: blood. The receptors were sampled from a woman aged 18-29 years with Graves' hyperthyroidism.

In this sample, this clonotype turned up many times. The chain joins TRBV5-1 to TRBJ2-7, with D perhaps matching TRBD2 (6 bases). Per the germline V gene, CDR1 is SGHRS and CDR2 is YFSETQ. Trimming shortened V by 8 bases and J by 5 bases, and 23 bases separated the two germline ends. CDR3 length: 15 amino acids. The CDR3 here is CASHSPAGPYNEQYF. In nucleotides, the CDR3 is TGCGCCAGTCATTCGCCCGCGGGACCCTATAACGAGCAGTACTTC.

Only a few counts were recorded for this clonotype. This may arise from a read error, as a much more abundant clone is one base away. CDR3 amino acids: CTSSSIAGARRETQYF. The DNA for the CDR3 is TGTACCAGCAGTTCCATAGCGGGGGCCCGGAGGGAGACCCAGTACTTC. This rearrangement joins TRBV6-1 to TRBJ2-5, with TRBD2 identical over 9 bases. The CDR3 length is 16 residues. In germline, CDR1 is MNHNS, CDR2 SASEGT.

This clonotype was seen many times. The V call is TRBV2, the J call TRBJ1-3; tentatively, D is TRBD1 (5 bases). The CDR3 is made up of 16 amino acids. Trimming took 6 bases from V and 0 from J, leaving 15 bases between them. Germline values: CDR1 SNHLY, CDR2 FYNNEI. CDR3 in amino acids: CASRGLRGSSGNTIYF. The CDR3 DNA is TGTGCCAGCAGGGGACTCCGGGGAAGCTCTGGAAACACCATATATTTT.

This clonotype was found many times. J is TRBJ1-6 and V is TRBV9; the D gene is possibly TRBD1 (5 bases). Trimming removed 0 bases at V and 10 bases at J, with 8 bases between. This CDR3 has 13 amino acids. Germline CDR1 and CDR2: SGDLS and YYNGEE. CDR3 residues: CASSVGGDSPLHF. CDR3 nucleotide sequence: TGTGCCAGCAGCGTAGGGGGGGACTCACCCCTCCACTTT. Combining the CDR3 with reference TRBV9 and TRBJ1-6 gives the whole variable domain DSGVTQTPKHLITATGQRVTLRCSPRSGDLSVYWYQQSLDQGLQFLIQYYNGEERAKGNILERFSAQQFPDLHSELNLSSLELGDSALYFCASSVGGDSPLHFGNGTRLTVT.

V usage is TRBV27 and J usage is TRBJ1-5; the D is unclear. This CDR3 comprises 15 residues. The ends were cut back, 3 bases at V and 0 bases at J, with 9 bases in the middle. Germline assignment: CDR1 MNHEY and CDR2 SMNVEV (reference sequence). The CDR3 DNA reads as TGTGCCAGCAGTTTCTATTACGGTAGCAATCAGCCCCAGCATTTT. This sequence encodes CASSFYYGSNQPQHF.

This clonotype was seen at least ten times. This sequence joins TRBV29-1 and TRBJ2-7; no definite D call. Germline-derived CDR1 and CDR2 are SQVTM and ANQGSEA. Trimming removed 5 bases from V and 6 bases from J, with 8 bases in between. CDR3 length equals 10 residues. The DNA for the CDR3 is TGCAGCGTTCTCGAAATCGAGCAGTACTTC. This sequence encodes CSVLEIEQYF.

This clonotype has a count of ten or more. V and J are TRBV4-1 and TRBJ1-2; no definite D call. Trimming stripped 1 base from V and 5 bases from J, with 17 bases between. The germline V gene has CDR1 MGHRA and CDR2 YSYEKL. This CDR3 has 16 amino acids. CDR3 DNA sequence: TGCGCCAGCAGCCAAGGGGAGAGACGGTGGACGTATGGCTACACCTTC. Protein: CASSQGERRWTYGYTF.

The chain uses TRBV29-1 and TRBJ1-2; 7 bases line up with TRBD1. Germline assignment: CDR1 SQVTM and CDR2 ANQGSEA. With V trimmed by 7 bases and J by 4 bases, 6 bases remained unmatched. This CDR3 contains 12 residues. This CDR3 is CSAYRGGYGYTF. The DNA for the CDR3 is TGCAGCGCCTACAGGGGAGGCTATGGCTACACCTTC.

This chain links TRBV6-1 with TRBJ1-5, with 7 nucleotides matching TRBD1. The CDR3 has 15 amino acids. CDR1 and CDR2 from the germline V gene are MNHNS and SASEGT. V gave up 3 bases and J gave up 3 bases; unmatched junction bases: 5. This CDR3 reads CASSEPGTVNQPQHF. For the CDR3, the DNA is TGTGCCAGCAGTGAGCCCGGGACAGTCAATCAGCCCCAGCATTTT.

Turning to this clonotype: This clone may be a read error of a much larger clone one base away. This chain uses TRBV7-9 with TRBJ2-1; 8 nucleotides match TRBD2. CDR1 SEHNR and CDR2 FQNEAQ come from the germline V gene (reference sequence). The length of the CDR3 is 13 residues. J was trimmed by 7 bases and V by 10 bases; bases with no gene match: 9. The CDR3 here is CATEGAGENEQFF. The CDR3 coding sequence is TGTGCCACCGAGGGAGCGGGAGAGAATGAGCAGTTCTTC.

Many counts were recorded for this clonotype. V is TRBV20-1 and J is TRBJ2-5; no clear D gene. The CDR3 contains 11 residues. The V end was cut by 1 base, the J end by 6 bases, with 6 bases between. The V gene's germline CDR1 is DFQATT and CDR2 SNEGSKA (reference sequence). For the CDR3, the DNA is TGCAGTGCTAGAGTTCAGCAGACCCAGTACTTC. Translated, it gives CSARVQQTQYF.

The table lists this clonotype with many counts. This sequence joins TRBV25-1 and TRBJ2-5; 8 nucleotides line up with TRBD2. Trimming cost V 5 bases and J 5 bases; bases outside gene matches: 13. The germline gives CDR1 MGHDK, CDR2 SYGVNS. The CDR3 is 16 residues long. The CDR3 DNA follows: TGTGCCAGCAGTAATTTTCACTCGGGGGGGCCGGAGACCCAGTACTTC. Translation gives CASSNFHSGGPETQYF.